A selection of T cell receptor beta chains follows, all from one sample in a study of blood T cells in healthy people across ages. A single record per CDR3 protein comes from TCRdb applying MiXCR to the 5' RACE reads. The repertoire consists of roughly 860,000 distinct CDR3 sequences, with approximately 65% occurring once and the leading ten covering roughly a quarter. The material sequenced was blood. The source of these receptors is a man younger than 40 in good health. The CDR3 runs from the conserved cysteine through the conserved F or W. A D gene is named only where the DNA matches it firmly. A row's size may be missing; if present it is once, few, many or a size class.

NA	NA	TRBV7-2	TRBJ2-2	13	CASSLGRPGELFF	TGTGCCAGCAGCTTAGGGAGGCCCGGGGAGCTGTTTTTT
few	TRBD1	TRBV12-3/TRBV12-4	TRBJ2-7	13	CASRETGVYEQYF	TGTGCCAGCAGGGAAACAGGGGTCTACGAGCAGTACTTC
NA	NA	TRBV20-1	TRBJ2-7	14	CSAKQNPSSYEQYF	TGCAGTGCGAAGCAGAACCCATCCTCCTACGAGCAGTACTTC
NA	TRBD1	TRBV7-9	TRBJ2-1	15	CASSYGRDRDNEQFF	TGTGCCAGCAGTTACGGGCGGGACAGGGACAATGAGCAGTTCTTC
NA	TRBD1	TRBV6-1	TRBJ1-1	15	CANSEGTAMNTEAFF	TGTGCCAACAGCGAAGGGACAGCTATGAACACTGAAGCTTTCTTT
NA	NA	TRBV29-1	TRBJ1-4	13	CSVGELPNEKLFF	TGCAGCGTCGGAGAGCTCCCTAATGAAAAACTGTTTTTT
NA	NA	TRBV4-3	TRBJ2-7	16	CASSQVPGGLSYEQYF	TGCGCCAGCAGCCAAGTGCCCGGGGGCCTCTCCTACGAGCAGTACTTC
NA	NA	TRBV27	TRBJ2-7	14	CASSFGGQPYEQYF	TGTGCCAGCAGTTTTGGTGGGCAGCCCTACGAGCAGTACTTC
NA	NA	TRBV7-9	TRBJ2-1	13	CASILGADIEQFF	TGTGCCAGCATCCTCGGGGCTGACATAGAGCAGTTCTTC
NA	TRBD1	TRBV10-3	TRBJ2-5	13	CAITQGVQETQYF	TGTGCCATCACCCAGGGGGTACAAGAGACCCAGTACTTC
NA	NA	TRBV18	TRBJ1-2	13	CASSPDTIYGYTF	TGTGCCAGCTCACCAGACACCATCTATGGCTACACCTTC
NA	TRBD1	TRBV6-6	TRBJ1-6	17	CASSSDRSPSYNSPLHF	TGTGCCAGCAGCTCGGACAGGTCCCCCTCCTATAATTCACCCCTCCACTTT
NA	TRBD2	TRBV10-3	TRBJ2-3	16	CAISGKTSRFTDTQYF	TGTGCCATCAGCGGAAAGACTAGCCGGTTCACAGATACGCAGTATTTT
NA	NA	TRBV6-5	TRBJ1-1	14	CASSYEPKPTEAFF	TGTGCCAGCAGTTACGAGCCGAAACCTACTGAAGCTTTCTTT
NA	NA	TRBV28	TRBJ2-1	15	CASSLLAALYNEQFF	TGTGCCAGCAGTTTATTAGCGGCGCTCTACAATGAGCAGTTCTTC
NA	TRBD1	TRBV5-5	TRBJ2-1	14	CASSSDRVRNEQFF	TGTGCCAGCAGCTCGGACAGGGTTCGAAATGAGCAGTTCTTC
few	TRBD2	TRBV15	TRBJ2-7	14	CATSRERGSYEQYF	TGTGCCACCAGCAGAGAGCGGGGGTCCTACGAGCAGTACTTC
many	TRBD1	TRBV11-2	TRBJ2-1	15	CASSPRTGKYNEQFF	TGTGCCAGCAGCCCCCGGACAGGGAAATACAATGAGCAGTTCTTC
NA	NA	TRBV7-2	TRBJ1-2	16	CASSLGLGDLLDGYTF	TGTGCCAGCAGCTTAGGATTAGGTGACCTCCTCGATGGCTACACCTTC
NA	TRBD1	TRBV10-3	TRBJ1-4	16	CAISESTGTGNEKLFF	TGTGCCATCAGTGAGTCGACGGGGACAGGGAATGAAAAACTGTTTTTT
NA	TRBD2	TRBV20-1	TRBJ2-1	15	CSAGIAGGRGNEQFF	TGCAGTGCTGGAATAGCGGGGGGGCGAGGGAATGAGCAGTTCTTC
NA	TRBD2	TRBV20-1	TRBJ2-7	16	CSATLAGLRSSYKQYF	TGCAGTGCTACTCTAGCGGGCCTACGGAGCTCCTACAAGCAGTACTTC
NA	NA	TRBV6-2/TRBV6-3	TRBJ1-2	16	CASSPSRGAIWSGYTF	TGTGCCAGCAGTCCCTCTCGGGGGGCGATTTGGAGCGGCTACACCTTC
NA	NA	TRBV5-1	TRBJ2-7	15	CASSLAYTVTYEQYF	TGCGCCAGCAGCTTGGCCTACACGGTTACCTACGAGCAGTACTTC
NA	TRBD2	TRBV4-2	TRBJ2-3	12	CASGLAKDTQYF	TGTGCCAGCGGACTAGCAAAAGATACGCAGTATTTT
NA	TRBD1	TRBV7-9	TRBJ2-4	14	CASSRTGEGSIQYF	TGTGCCAGCAGCCGGACAGGGGAAGGAAGCATTCAGTACTTC
few	TRBD2	TRBV4-2	TRBJ2-7	15	CASSQASGEPYEQYF	TGTGCCAGCAGCCAAGCTAGCGGGGAGCCCTACGAGCAGTACTTC
NA	NA	TRBV7-9	TRBJ2-7	14	CASSPGPSLGEQYF	TGTGCCAGCAGCCCCGGGCCTTCCCTCGGGGAGCAGTACTTC
NA	NA	TRBV5-1	TRBJ2-5	14	CASSIGTLQETQYF	TGCGCCAGCAGCATCGGGACTCTCCAAGAGACCCAGTACTTC
few	TRBD1	TRBV4-3	TRBJ2-1	15	CASSQETGRMDEQFF	TGCGCCAGCAGCCAAGAGACAGGGCGTATGGATGAGCAGTTCTTC
NA	TRBD1	TRBV7-9	TRBJ1-6	15	CASSGRDRENSPLHF	TGTGCCAGCAGCGGACGGGACAGGGAGAATTCACCCCTCCACTTT
NA	TRBD1	TRBV20-1	TRBJ2-7	12	CSFKQGAREQYF	TGCAGTTTCAAACAGGGGGCGCGGGAGCAGTACTTC
NA	NA	TRBV12-3/TRBV12-4	TRBJ1-2	14	CASRLTGINYGYTF	TGTGCCAGCAGACTAACAGGGATCAACTATGGCTACACCTTC
NA	NA	TRBV7-9	TRBJ1-1	11	CASSREGEAFF	TGTGCCAGCAGCCGGGAGGGTGAAGCTTTCTTT
once	NA	TRBV2	TRBJ2-1	14	CASSARVPYNEQFF	TGTGCCAGCAGTGCCAGGGTGCCCTACAATGAGCAGTTCTTC
NA	NA	TRBV4-1	TRBJ2-7	14	CASSPQAREEKQYF	TGCGCCAGCAGCCCCCAGGCAAGGGAAGAGAAGCAGTACTTC
NA	NA	TRBV12-3/TRBV12-4	TRBJ2-3	12	CASRFHTDTQYF	TGTGCCAGCAGGTTCCACACAGATACGCAGTATTTT
NA	TRBD2	TRBV4-2	TRBJ2-5	15	CASSQEGGGQETQYF	TGTGCCAGCAGCCAAGAAGGCGGGGGCCAAGAGACCCAGTACTTC
NA	TRBD1	TRBV18	TRBJ1-1	17	CASSPSTGTYLNTEAFF	TGTGCCAGCTCACCATCGACAGGGACATATCTCAACACTGAAGCTTTCTTT
NA	TRBD2	TRBV7-2	TRBJ2-1	16	CASSAGLAGFYNEQFF	TGTGCCAGCAGCGCTGGACTAGCGGGGTTCTACAATGAGCAGTTCTTC
once	NA	TRBV12-3/TRBV12-4	TRBJ2-7	16	CASSPRDRSDGYEQYF	TGTGCCAGCAGCCCGCGGGACAGAAGTGACGGGTACGAGCAGTACTTC
NA	NA	TRBV6-2/TRBV6-3	TRBJ1-2	14	CASSSTQVPYGYTF	TGTGCCAGCAGTTCGACCCAGGTTCCCTATGGCTACACCTTC
NA	TRBD2	TRBV7-3	TRBJ2-3	16	CASSHPLAGGPDTQYF	TGTGCCAGCAGCCACCCCTTAGCGGGGGGCCCAGATACGCAGTATTTT
NA	NA	TRBV25-1	TRBJ1-2	13	CASSEGQQYGYTF	TGTGCCAGCAGTGAAGGGCAGCAGTATGGCTACACCTTC
few	TRBD1	TRBV28	TRBJ1-5	13	CASIRQGSQPQHF	TGTGCCAGCATTAGACAGGGAAGCCAGCCCCAGCATTTT
NA	TRBD1	TRBV4-3	TRBJ2-7	16	CASSQEWGQLSYEQYF	TGCGCCAGCAGCCAAGAATGGGGACAGCTCTCCTACGAGCAGTACTTC
few	NA	TRBV5-5	TRBJ2-4	12	CASSLEDFEQYF	TGTGCCAGCAGCTTGGAAGATTTTGAGCAGTACTTC
NA	NA	TRBV6-4	TRBJ2-2	15	CASSENHANTGELFF	TGTGCCAGCAGCGAGAACCACGCGAACACCGGGGAGCTGTTTTTT